Below are 32 T cell receptor beta chains sequenced from a single sample in a study of T cell responses to AZD1222 COVID-19 vaccine. The data were produced by immunoSEQ multiplex PCR, yet TCRdb's version contains in-frame clones alone and is incomplete. The sample includes 120,000 to 150,000 clones, about 91% of them seen just once. Sequenced material: peripheral blood, taken on day 0 of AZD1222 vaccination. These receptors all stem from an adult in good health.

The count of this clone is one. This chain joins TRBV7-2 and TRBJ2-5; 8 bases agree with TRBD1. The trim removed 5 bases at V and 5 bases at J, leaving 10 bases unmatched. This CDR3 is built from 15 residues. Germline CDR1 and CDR2: SGHTA and FQGNSA. The CDR3 bases are TGTGCCAGCAGCCCTTGGCAGGGGGCGATGGAGACCCAGTACTTC. Its translation is CASSPWQGAMETQYF. Full variable domain (missing parts from reference TRBV7-2 and TRBJ2-5): GAGVSQSPSNKVTEKGKDVELRCDPISGHTALYWYRQSLGQGLEFLIYFQGNSAPDKSGLPSDRFSAERTGGSVSTLTIQRTQQEDSAVYLCASSPWQGAMETQYFGPGTRLLVL.

This clone was seen a handful of times. V gene TRBV6-1 combines with J gene TRBJ1-2; no clear D. Looked up from germline, CDR1 is MNHNS and CDR2 is SASEGT. V lost 3 bases to trimming and J lost 7 bases, with 15 bases between them. The CDR3 spans 14 residues. This chain's CDR3 is CASSDPPGRAGYTF. In DNA form, the CDR3 reads TGTGCCAGCAGTGACCCACCGGGGAGGGCTGGCTACACCTTC.

The V gene is TRBV5-1, the J gene TRBJ1-3, with unresolved D. This CDR3 spans 13 amino acids. The germline V gene encodes CDR1 SGHRS and CDR2 YFSETQ. Trimming removed 2 bases at V and 3 bases at J, with 6 bases between. CDR3 residues: CASSFGGGNTIYF. CDR3 in DNA: TGCGCCAGCAGCTTTGGAGGTGGAAACACCATATATTTT.

The chain has TRBV9 and TRBJ2-3; D remains unclear. The CDR3 extends over 14 amino acids. The V gene's germline CDR1 is SGDLS and CDR2 YYNGEE. The ends were cut back, 1 base at V and 0 bases at J, with 6 bases in the middle. In nucleotides, the CDR3 is TGTGCCAGCAGCGTAACGGCTAGCACAGATACGCAGTATTTT. Translating gives CASSVTASTDTQYF.

The chain links TRBV4-3 to TRBJ2-1; no definite D call. This CDR3 spans 14 amino acids. Germline-derived CDR1 and CDR2 are LGHNA and YSLEER. Deletions cut 0 bases from V and 7 bases from J, with 10 bases between. This CDR3 reads CASSQDSGPNEQFF. Written as DNA, the CDR3 is TGCGCCAGCAGCCAAGATAGTGGGCCAAATGAGCAGTTCTTC.

The rearrangement links TRBV5-1 to TRBJ2-7; TRBD2 agrees at 7 bases. Looked up from germline, CDR1 is SGHRS and CDR2 is YFSETQ. J lost 1 base, V lost 0 bases, and 4 bases had no gene match. There are 15 residues in the CDR3. CDR3 sequence reads: CASSLDSAGSYEQYF. The CDR3, as DNA: TGCGCCAGCAGCTTGGACTCAGCGGGGTCCTACGAGCAGTACTTC.

V gene TRBV2 combines with J gene TRBJ2-1, with a possible D match to TRBD1 (6 bases). Trimming removed 7 bases at V and 9 bases at J, with 22 bases between. The CDR3 has 15 residues. Germline V CDR1 and CDR2: SNHLY, FYNNEI. The CDR3 protein is CASNTRGFVEGEQFF. The CDR3 DNA sequence: TGTGCCAGCAACACAAGGGGGTTTGTCGAAGGTGAGCAGTTCTTC.

Only one count was recorded for this clone. The chain couples TRBV7-6 to TRBJ2-2, with 11 bases that match TRBD2. Per the germline V gene, CDR1 is SGHVS and CDR2 is FNYEAQ. The CDR3 spans 17 residues. V was clipped by 5 bases and J by 4 bases; unmatched bases: 9. CDR3 sequence (DNA): TGTGCCAGCAGCAAACGTAGCGGACTAGCGGGCACCGGGGAGCTGTTTTTT. Translating gives CASSKRSGLAGTGELFF.

This chain links TRBV30 with TRBJ1-5; D may be TRBD1 (6 bases). Trimming stripped 0 bases from V and 6 bases from J, with 15 bases between. This CDR3 contains 15 residues. CDR1 is GTSNPN, CDR2 SVGIG, per germline (reference sequence). The CDR3 reads CAWSVQGTRSQPQHF. The DNA of the CDR3 is TGTGCCTGGAGTGTTCAGGGGACTCGGTCTCAGCCCCAGCATTTT.

This chain uses TRBV2 with TRBJ2-7; 10 nucleotides agree with TRBD2. The CDR3 runs to 15 residues. The V and J ends lost 10 bases and 2 bases, in that order; junction bases with no gene match: 11. The germline V gene has CDR1 SNHLY and CDR2 FYNNEI. CDR3 in DNA: TGTGCCACCGCCCGGACTAGCGGTTCTGCCTACGAGCAGTACTTC. Protein: CATARTSGSAYEQYF.

This chain links TRBV5-1 with TRBJ2-2, with 10 bases lining up with TRBD2. The CDR3 is made up of 16 amino acids. Germline loops: CDR1 SGHRS, CDR2 YFSETQ. Losses at the gene ends were 4 bases for V and 0 bases for J; bases not matched to a gene: 3. CDR3 amino acids: CASSPGLAANTGELFF. The CDR3, as DNA: TGCGCCAGCAGCCCTGGACTAGCGGCGAACACCGGGGAGCTGTTTTTT.

The gene calls are TRBV6-4 and TRBJ1-6, with D uncertain. Trimming pared 3 bases from V and 8 bases from J, leaving 8 bases between. The CDR3 contains 13 residues. Germline-derived CDR1 and CDR2 are MRHNA and SNTAGT. CDR3 region: CASSEDTHSPLHF. The DNA for the CDR3 is TGTGCCAGCAGTGAAGATACCCATTCACCCCTCCACTTT.

The CDR3 spells CASRGTPNTEAFF. The CDR3 DNA follows: TGTGCCAGCAGGGGGACACCGAACACTGAAGCTTTCTTT. The V call is TRBV12-3 or TRBV12-4, the J call TRBJ1-1, with a possible D match to TRBD1 (6 bases). V lost 6 bases to trimming and J lost 1 base, with 9 bases between them. The CDR3 sequence is 13 residues long.

This chain uses TRBV29-1 with TRBJ2-1, with 7 bases lining up with TRBD2. CDR3 length: 12 amino acids. V was clipped by 3 bases and J by 9 bases; unmatched bases: 5. Looked up from germline, CDR1 is SQVTM and CDR2 is ANQGSEA. CDR3 loop: CSVERELGEQFF. The CDR3 nucleotides are TGCAGCGTTGAGCGGGAGTTAGGTGAGCAGTTCTTC.

This clone was detected a few times. The sample has other DNA sequences that encode this CDR3 too. CDR3 nucleotide sequence: TGTGCCAGCAGTGAGGACCACCCGGGAGGGGCCCTCCACTTT. It yields the protein CASSEDHPGGALHF. V and J are TRBV6-1 and TRBJ1-6; D possibly corresponds to TRBD1 (5 bases). The CDR3 is 14 amino acids. Between the trimmed V and J ends, which lost 3 bases and 14 bases, there was a span of 17 bases. Germline-derived CDR1 and CDR2 are MNHNS and SASEGT.

The chain couples TRBV5-1 to TRBJ2-5; D unresolved. V lost 1 base and J lost 5, with 9 bases in between. There are 13 residues in the CDR3. Looked up from germline, CDR1 is SGHRS and CDR2 is YFSETQ. The CDR3 is CASSLPGRETQYF. The CDR3 region has the DNA TGCGCCAGCAGCTTGCCTGGTCGGGAGACCCAGTACTTC.

The chain uses TRBV5-1 and TRBJ1-1; D is perhaps TRBD1 (6 bases). Germline V lookup: CDR1 SGHRS, CDR2 YFSETQ. Trimming removed 4 bases at V and 1 base at J, with 11 bases between. The CDR3 has 14 amino acids. The CDR3 region has the DNA TGCGCCAGCAGCCTCCTAGGGGGGAACACTGAAGCTTTCTTT. Translation gives CASSLLGGNTEAFF.

CDR3 nucleotide sequence: TGTGCCACCCACTTGGTCAGGGCCGGGGAGCTGTTTTTT. The encoded protein is CATHLVRAGELFF. The chain combines TRBV2 with TRBJ2-2; possible D gene TRBD1, 5 bases. The CDR3 has 13 residues. Germline V lookup: CDR1 SNHLY, CDR2 FYNNEI. V lost 10 bases and J 6 bases, leaving 15 bases between the germline ends.

The table lists this clone with a count of one. The chain recombines TRBV7-3 with TRBJ2-3; D not resolved. This CDR3 is 14 amino acids long. In germline, CDR1 is SGHTA, CDR2 FQGTGA. The V gene lost 2 bases and the J gene lost 6 bases, with 12 bases spanning the gap. The CDR3 loop reads CASSLSPATDTQYF. The CDR3, as DNA: TGTGCCAGCAGCTTATCCCCTGCCACGGATACGCAGTATTTT.

The genes are TRBV11-3 and TRBJ2-3, with 7 nucleotides matching TRBD2. CDR3 length equals 15 residues. J lost 3 bases, V lost 0 bases, and 3 bases had no gene match. In germline, CDR1 is SGHNT, CDR2 YENEEA. CDR3 in amino acids: CASSLEAGTTDTQYF. In nucleotides, the CDR3 is TGTGCCAGCAGCTTAGAAGCGGGAACGACAGATACGCAGTATTTT.

This clone has a single count. The V gene is TRBV28, the J gene TRBJ1-1, with a weak D call TRBD1 (5 bases). V lost 4 bases and J lost 10, with 22 bases in between. Germline V lookup: CDR1 MDHEN, CDR2 SYDVKM. The CDR3 loop spans 15 amino acids. CDR3 sequence: CASSSPGGSARGAFF. CDR3 bases: TGTGCCAGCAGTTCCCCAGGAGGTTCCGCAAGGGGAGCTTTCTTT. Supplemented by reference TRBV28 and TRBJ1-1, the full variable domain reads DVKVTQSSRYLVKRTGEKVFLECVQDMDHENMFWYRQDPGLGLRLIYFSYDVKMKEKGDIPEGYSVSREKKERFSLILESASTNQTSMYLCASSSPGGSARGAFFGQGTRLTVV.

The V and J genes are TRBV9 and TRBJ2-1; no firm D call. The V gene's germline CDR1 is SGDLS and CDR2 YYNGEE. CDR3 length equals 13 residues. Deletions cut 0 bases from V and 9 bases from J, with 10 bases between. CDR3: CASSVAPLSEQFF. CDR3 bases: TGTGCCAGCAGCGTAGCCCCCCTGAGTGAGCAGTTCTTC.

This chain links TRBV21-1 with TRBJ1-6. TRBV21-1 is labeled a pseudogene. This CDR3 region has 15 residues. The CDR3 reads CASSAVSPYNSPLHF. In DNA, the CDR3 is TGTGCCAGCAGCGCCGTCTCCCCGTATAATTCACCCCTCCACTTT.

The chain recombines TRBV5-6 with TRBJ1-1, with D possibly matching TRBD1 (5 bases). The CDR3 is made up of 14 amino acids. Germline V gene sequence: CDR1 SGHDT, CDR2 YYEEEE. V lost 4 bases, J lost 4 bases, and 14 bases lay in between. In DNA, the CDR3 is TGTGCCAGCAGCCCGGACACCGAGGGCACTGAAGCTTTCTTT. Amino acid sequence: CASSPDTEGTEAFF.

This clone was recorded a few times. V gene TRBV6-1 combines with J gene TRBJ1-5; D is ambiguous. V shed 1 base and J shed 6 bases, with 10 bases lying between them. The V gene's germline CDR1 is MNHNS and CDR2 SASEGT. This CDR3 comprises 14 residues. The CDR3 DNA sequence: TGTGCCAGCAGTGAAGAAGGGAAAGTTCAGCCCCAGCATTTT. Protein product: CASSEEGKVQPQHF.

The chain is built from TRBV30 and TRBJ2-7; either TRBD1 or TRBD2 may fit D (5 bases each). The CDR3 runs to 14 residues. The germline CDR1 and CDR2 sequences are GTSNPN and SVGIG (reference sequence). The V end was cut by 0 bases, the J end by 7 bases, with 16 bases between. Here the CDR3 DNA reads TGTGCCTGGAGTGTCAAGGGACCGGGCGGGGAGCAGTACTTC. Protein product: CAWSVKGPGGEQYF.

This chain joins TRBV28 and TRBJ1-3; D remains unclear. Germline loops: CDR1 MDHEN, CDR2 SYDVKM. The CDR3 length is 14 residues. V gave up 3 bases and J gave up 0 bases, with 6 bases separating them. CDR3 bases: TGTGCCAGCAGTTTTCGTGGCTCTGGAAACACCATATATTTT. Amino acid sequence: CASSFRGSGNTIYF. The variable domain in full, with the rest retrieved from reference TRBV28 and TRBJ1-3, is DVKVTQSSRYLVKRTGEKVFLECVQDMDHENMFWYRQDPGLGLRLIYFSYDVKMKEKGDIPEGYSVSREKKERFSLILESASTNQTSMYLCASSFRGSGNTIYFGEGSWLTVV.

V is TRBV20-1 and J is TRBJ2-1, with D tentatively TRBD1 or TRBD2 (5 bases each). This CDR3 contains 16 residues. Trimming took 3 bases from V and 0 from J, leaving 15 bases between them. Germline CDR1 DFQATT, CDR2 SNEGSKA (reference sequence). The CDR3 here is CSASGGSESSYNEQFF. CDR3 coding DNA: TGCAGTGCTAGTGGGGGTAGCGAGAGCTCCTACAATGAGCAGTTCTTC.

V is TRBV7-8 and J is TRBJ1-5, with D unresolved. The CDR3 contains 14 residues. Trimming stripped 1 base from V and 1 base from J, with 5 bases between. The V gene's germline CDR1 is SGHVS and CDR2 FQNEAQ. CDR3 in amino acids: CASSLDWSNQPQHF. CDR3 coding DNA: TGTGCCAGCAGCTTAGATTGGAGCAATCAGCCCCAGCATTTT. Together with reference TRBV7-8 and TRBJ1-5, the CDR3 gives the full variable domain: GAGVSQSPRYKVAKRGQDVALRCDPISGHVSLFWYQQALGQGPEFLTYFQNEAQLDKSGLPSDRFFAERPEGSVSTLKIQRTQQEDSAVYLCASSLDWSNQPQHFGDGTRLSIL.

The rearrangement uses TRBV19 and TRBJ2-6, with D unresolved. Germline values: CDR1 LNHDA, CDR2 SQIVND (reference sequence). The CDR3 is 13 amino acids. V was trimmed by 5 bases and J by 4 bases, leaving 6 bases between them. This CDR3 reads CASSSGGANVLTF. For the CDR3, the DNA is TGTGCCAGTAGTTCCGGGGGGGCCAACGTCCTGACTTTC.

The chain uses TRBV7-9 and TRBJ2-1; D may be TRBD1 or TRBD2 (5 bases each). V was pared by 2 bases and J by 6 bases, with 14 bases between. CDR3 size: 15 residues. Per germline, CDR1 SEHNR and CDR2 FQNEAQ (reference sequence). In DNA, the CDR3 is TGTGCCAGCAGCTTATCGTCCGGGACCCGCAATGAGCAGTTCTTC. This encodes CASSLSSGTRNEQFF.

The rearrangement links TRBV2 to TRBJ1-4; D unclear. Trimming left V 7 bases short and J 0 bases short, with 12 bases between. This CDR3 region has 15 residues. Germline V lookup: CDR1 SNHLY, CDR2 FYNNEI. Here the CDR3 reads CASMLDGTTNEKLFF. The CDR3 nucleotides are TGTGCCAGCATGCTGGACGGCACAACTAATGAAAAACTGTTTTTT.